A single sample is the source of the 25 T cell receptor beta chains below, sequenced in a study of shared clonotypes between healthy human individuals. The repertoire was sequenced with immunoSEQ multiplex PCR; TCRdb's copy has only in-frame clones and lacks some. Of some 740,000 clones detected, roughly 92% appear once; the ten largest clones hold more than 20%. Terminally differentiated effector memory CD45RA+ cells were left out of the naive CD8 fraction, which was CD45RO-negative and positively selected for CCR7. The sequenced sample was naive CD8+ T cells sorted from blood. Receptors were obtained from a man younger than 45 in good health.

Of note for this clone: Additional DNA sequences in this sample encode the identical CDR3. CDR3 amino acids: CSVEERYNEQFF. The CDR3 DNA is TGCAGCGTTGAAGAGAGGTACAATGAGCAGTTCTTC. This chain links TRBV29-1 with TRBJ2-1; D uncertain. From germline, CDR1 is SQVTM and CDR2 ANQGSEA. The CDR3 sequence is 12 residues long. The V end lost 0 bases, the J end lost 4 bases, and 4 bases lay between the germline ends.

This chain joins TRBV30 and TRBJ2-5; TRBD1 or TRBD2 may be the D gene (5 bases each). There are 16 residues in the CDR3. Germline V gives CDR1 GTSNPN, CDR2 SVGIG (reference sequence). The V end was cut by 4 bases, the J end by 2 bases, with 20 bases between. CDR3 coding DNA: TGTGCCTGGAAACCTTCCACAGGTCGGGGACAAGAGACCCAGTACTTC. Its translation: CAWKPSTGRGQETQYF. The complete variable domain, with remaining parts taken from reference TRBV30 and TRBJ2-5, reads SQTIHQWPATLVQPVGSPLSLECTVEGTSNPNLYWYRQAAGRGLQLLFYSVGIGQISSEVPQNLSASRPQDRQFILSSKKLLLSDSGFYLCAWKPSTGRGQETQYFGPGTRLLVL.

The genes are TRBV27 and TRBJ2-1; TRBD1 or TRBD2 may be the D gene (5 bases each). The CDR3 sequence is 14 residues long. Trimming took off 6 bases at V and 9 bases at J, with 18 bases between the two ends. The germline gives CDR1 MNHEY, CDR2 SMNVEV (reference sequence). The CDR3 loop reads CASRTGTAWSEQFF. For the CDR3, the DNA is TGTGCCAGCAGGACCGGGACCGCTTGGAGTGAGCAGTTCTTC.

The chain is built from TRBV11-2 and TRBJ1-5; possibly TRBD1 for D (6 bases). V lost 1 base, J lost 7 bases, and 14 bases lay in between. The CDR3 runs 15 residues. Germline loops: CDR1 SGHAT, CDR2 FQNNGV. This CDR3 reads CASSLGRQGFQPQHF. CDR3 nucleotide sequence: TGTGCCAGCAGCTTAGGACGTCAGGGGTTCCAGCCCCAGCATTTT.

The chain combines TRBV7-9 with TRBJ2-1; TRBD2 matches at 10 bases. Germline CDR1 SEHNR, CDR2 FQNEAQ (reference sequence). With V trimmed by 5 bases and J by 4 bases, 5 bases remained unmatched. The CDR3 runs 15 residues. The CDR3 DNA reads as TGTGCCAGCAGCGCTGGACTAGCGGAATACAATGAGCAGTTCTTC. This encodes CASSAGLAEYNEQFF.

This sequence joins TRBV14 and TRBJ2-7; no reliable D call. Trimming removed 1 base from V and 2 bases from J, with 12 bases in between. Germline CDR1 and CDR2: SGHDN and FVKESK. The CDR3 length is 15 residues. CDR3 coding DNA: TGTGCCAGCAGCCAAGTAGGCGCCAGAACCTACGAGCAGTACTTC. It specifies CASSQVGARTYEQYF.

V gene TRBV11-2 combines with J gene TRBJ2-3; 7 bases agree with TRBD2. Germline V gene data show CDR1 as SGHAT and CDR2 as FQNNGV. With V trimmed by 7 bases and J by 0 bases, 10 bases remained unmatched. The CDR3 length is 16 residues. The CDR3 region has the DNA TGTGCCAGCATCCCGGGGGGACTTAGAAGCACAGATACGCAGTATTTT. Protein: CASIPGGLRSTDTQYF.

This chain links TRBV27 with TRBJ2-1; D gene uncertain. The CDR3 extends over 16 amino acids. Germline loops: CDR1 MNHEY, CDR2 SMNVEV (reference sequence). V lost 4 bases and J lost 0, with 13 bases in between. The CDR3 reads CASSSPLRSSYNEQFF. As DNA, the CDR3 is TGTGCCAGCAGTTCCCCACTAAGGAGCTCCTACAATGAGCAGTTCTTC.

This clone was seen only once. The chain recombines TRBV27 with TRBJ2-7, with D possibly being TRBD2 (7 bases). The CDR3 length is 13 residues. In germline, CDR1 is MNHEY, CDR2 SMNVEV (reference sequence). V was shortened by 9 bases and J by 2 bases, with 14 bases between the two germline ends. The DNA of the CDR3 is TGTGCCAGTCAAAGGGGGGGGGCCTACGAGCAGTACTTC. Translating gives CASQRGGAYEQYF.

The chain links TRBV14 to TRBJ2-1; TRBD2 matches at 10 bases. The CDR3 has 16 residues. V shed 4 bases and J 2 bases; nucleotides not matched to a gene: 5. The germline CDR1 and CDR2 sequences are SGHDN and FVKESK. The CDR3 here is CASSPFTSGAYNEQFF. The CDR3, as DNA: TGTGCCAGCAGCCCATTTACTAGCGGGGCCTACAATGAGCAGTTCTTC.

This chain uses TRBV29-1 with TRBJ2-1, with TRBD2 matching 8 bases. The V segment lost 2 bases and the J segment 4 bases; nucleotides outside the gene matches: 10. Germline CDR1 is SQVTM and CDR2 is ANQGSEA. The CDR3 consists of 16 residues. CDR3 protein: CSVEWAEVAGYNEQFF. The CDR3, as DNA: TGCAGCGTTGAATGGGCCGAGGTAGCGGGATACAATGAGCAGTTCTTC.

The genes are TRBV5-6 and TRBJ1-1; D possibly corresponds to TRBD1 (6 bases). Germline lookup yields CDR1 SGHDT and CDR2 YYEEEE. The CDR3 extends over 12 amino acids. Trimming stripped 1 base from V and 8 bases from J, with 9 bases between. The CDR3 region is CASSLQGSEAFF. The CDR3, as DNA: TGTGCCAGCAGCTTGCAGGGGTCCGAAGCTTTCTTT.

The rearrangement links TRBV28 to TRBJ2-7; 10 bases align to TRBD2. This CDR3 has 15 residues. The ends lost 11 bases at V and 0 bases at J; junction bases unmatched: 10. CDR1 is MDHEN and CDR2 is SYDVKM in the germline V gene. CDR3 sequence reads: CAVPSSGSTSYEQYF. The CDR3 DNA reads TGTGCCGTACCTTCTAGCGGGAGTACCTCCTACGAGCAGTACTTC.

The chain uses TRBV11-2 and TRBJ2-5, with D unclear. Trimming took off 3 bases at V and 1 base at J, with 12 bases between the two ends. The CDR3 runs 15 residues. Germline-derived CDR1 and CDR2 are SGHAT and FQNNGV. DNA for the CDR3: TGTGCCAGCAGCTTGGTTGGTAGGGCCCAAGAGACCCAGTACTTC. This translates into CASSLVGRAQETQYF.

This sequence joins TRBV5-5 and TRBJ2-7; tentatively, D is TRBD1 (6 bases). CDR1 is SGHKS, CDR2 YYEKEE, per germline (reference sequence). Deletions cut 1 base from V and 4 bases from J, with 9 bases between. The CDR3 contains 13 residues. CDR3 sequence (DNA): TGTGCCAGCAGCTTGTCAACAGGGTACGAGCAGTACTTC. Protein: CASSLSTGYEQYF.

This chain connects TRBV2 to TRBJ2-7; D gene uncertain. V lost 4 bases and J lost 4, with 5 bases in between. From germline, CDR1 is SNHLY and CDR2 FYNNEI. The CDR3 sequence is 11 residues long. This CDR3 is CASSGRYEQYF. In DNA, the CDR3 is TGTGCCAGCAGTGGACGGTACGAGCAGTACTTC.

V is TRBV2 and J is TRBJ2-3; D not certain. From germline, CDR1 is SNHLY and CDR2 FYNNEI. The CDR3 is made up of 12 amino acids. V dropped 4 bases and J dropped 5 bases, with 7 bases sitting between them. The CDR3 reads CASSGGVDTQYF. CDR3 coding DNA: TGTGCCAGCAGTGGTGGTGTAGATACGCAGTATTTT.

The CDR3 DNA reads TGTGCCAGCAAGCCTGACCAGGGCGGGCTCGACGAGCAGTACTTC. As protein: CASKPDQGGLDEQYF. The chain employs TRBV5-5 and TRBJ2-7; possibly TRBD1 or TRBD2 for D (5 bases each). From germline, CDR1 is SGHKS and CDR2 YYEKEE (reference sequence). V was cut by 6 bases and J by 5 bases, with 21 bases left in between. This CDR3 is built from 15 residues.

The gene calls are TRBV15 and TRBJ2-3, with D perhaps TRBD1 or TRBD2 (6 bases each). Germline assignment: CDR1 LNHNV and CDR2 YYDKDF (reference sequence). The CDR3 totals 14 residues. V was clipped by 6 bases and J by 4 bases, with 14 bases between them. CDR3 nucleotide sequence: TGTGCCACCAGACTACAGGGCGGGGCAGATACGCAGTATTTT. Translation gives CATRLQGGADTQYF. The full variable domain, in which reference TRBV15 and TRBJ2-3 provide the parts outside the CDR3, is DAMVIQNPRYQVTQFGKPVTLSCSQTLNHNVMYWYQQKSSQAPKLLFHYYDKDFNNEADTPDNFQSRRPNTSFCFLDIRSPGLGDTAMYLCATRLQGGADTQYFGPGTRLTVL.

The chain joins TRBV7-8 to TRBJ2-1; TRBD2 aligns across 10 bases. The germline gives CDR1 SGHVS, CDR2 FQNEAQ. The CDR3 loop spans 15 amino acids. Trimming removed 2 bases from V and 9 bases from J; junction bases left unmatched: 7. The DNA of the CDR3 is TGTGCCAGCAGCTTATCAGCGGGAGGGCCCCGTGAGCAGTTCTTC. Encoded protein: CASSLSAGGPREQFF.

This chain joins TRBV10-1 and TRBJ2-1, with D possibly called TRBD1 or TRBD2 (5 bases each). The V gene's germline CDR1 is WNHNN and CDR2 SYGVQD (reference sequence). This CDR3 region has 15 residues. The germline V and J ends were trimmed by 3 bases and 9 bases, with 18 bases remaining between them. The CDR3 protein is CASSETSGRLGEQFF. The CDR3 DNA follows: TGCGCCAGCAGTGAAACATCGGGACGTCTTGGTGAGCAGTTCTTC.

This chain connects TRBV27 to TRBJ2-7, with TRBD2 identical over 8 bases. The ends lost 5 bases at V and 3 bases at J; junction bases unmatched: 6. The germline V gene encodes CDR1 MNHEY and CDR2 SMNVEV (reference sequence). The CDR3 has 14 amino acids. The DNA of the CDR3 is TGTGCCAGCAGTCCCGGACTAGCTCACTACGAGCAGTACTTC. It translates to CASSPGLAHYEQYF.

This clone appeared a single time. The sample holds other DNA sequences that translate to the same CDR3. V gene TRBV19 combines with J gene TRBJ2-1; D is unresolved. There are 14 residues in the CDR3. V was cut by 1 base and J by 3 bases, with 7 bases left in between. Germline V gene data show CDR1 as LNHDA and CDR2 as SQIVND (reference sequence). The CDR3 DNA is TGTGCCAGTAGTATAGGGGGATACTACAATGAGCAGTTCTTC. Translating it yields CASSIGGYYNEQFF.

The V call is TRBV7-9, the J call TRBJ2-5; 11 bases map to TRBD2. The CDR3 consists of 16 residues. The junction had 8 bases not matched to a gene; V was cut back by 5 bases and J by 3 bases. Per the germline V gene, CDR1 is SEHNR and CDR2 is FQNEAQ (reference sequence). DNA of the CDR3: TGTGCCAGCAGCCAACTAGCGGGAGACTTCGAAGAGACCCAGTACTTC. Its translation: CASSQLAGDFEETQYF. Supplemented by reference TRBV7-9 and TRBJ2-5, the full variable domain reads DTGVSQNPRHKITKRGQNVTFRCDPISEHNRLYWYRQTLGQGPEFLTYFQNEAQLEKSRLLSDRFSAERPKGSFSTLEIQRTEQGDSAMYLCASSQLAGDFEETQYFGPGTRLLVL.

In its sample, this clone was seen once. The rearrangement links TRBV11-2 to TRBJ2-5, with a tentative D call TRBD1 (6 bases). V lost 3 bases, J lost 0 bases, and 8 bases lay in between. The CDR3 has 14 residues. Germline loops: CDR1 SGHAT, CDR2 FQNNGV. This CDR3 reads CASSFGQYQETQYF. The CDR3 DNA sequence: TGTGCCAGCAGCTTCGGACAGTACCAAGAGACCCAGTACTTC.